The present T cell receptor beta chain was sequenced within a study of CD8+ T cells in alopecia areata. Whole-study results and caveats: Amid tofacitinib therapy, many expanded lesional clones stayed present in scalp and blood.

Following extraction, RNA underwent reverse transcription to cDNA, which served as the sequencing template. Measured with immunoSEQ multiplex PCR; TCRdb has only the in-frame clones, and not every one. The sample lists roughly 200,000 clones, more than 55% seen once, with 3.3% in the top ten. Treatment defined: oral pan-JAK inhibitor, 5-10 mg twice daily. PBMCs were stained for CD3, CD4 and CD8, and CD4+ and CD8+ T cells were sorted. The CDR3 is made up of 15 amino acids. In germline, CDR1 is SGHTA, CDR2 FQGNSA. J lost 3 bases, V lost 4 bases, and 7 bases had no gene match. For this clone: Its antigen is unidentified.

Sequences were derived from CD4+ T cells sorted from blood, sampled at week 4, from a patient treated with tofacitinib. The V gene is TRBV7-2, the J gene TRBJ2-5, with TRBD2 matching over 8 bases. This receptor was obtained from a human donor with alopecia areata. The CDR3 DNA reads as TGTGCCAGCAGCTACGGGGGGGCTCGGGAAGAGACCCAGTACTTC. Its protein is CASSYGGAREETQYF.